Listed below are T cell receptor beta chains from one sample, sequenced in a study of OX40 agonist ivuxolimab in advanced cancers. Sequencing used immunoSEQ multiplex PCR; TCRdb keeps in-frame clones, though not all of them. The sample comprises more than 10,000 clones, 70% to 80% of which are singletons, and less than 50% rests with the top ten. The sequenced sample was CD4+ or CD8+ T cells sorted from blood, obtained in a trial of the OX40 agonist ivuxolimab. The receptor set was obtained from an adult with an advanced solid tumor such as melanoma, head and neck, liver or kidney cancer. The CDR3 runs from the conserved cysteine through the conserved F or W. The order of the fields is J gene, CDR3 length, clone size, D gene, V gene, CDR3 protein, CDR3 DNA. A D gene is named only where the DNA matches it firmly. Clone size is not always given. Where it is, it says once, few, many or a class for expanded clones.

j_gene: TRBJ2-5; len: 14; abundance: .; d_gene: .; v_gene: TRBV27; CDR3aa: CASSSGSSGETQYF; CDR3nt: TGTGCCAGCAGTTCCGGATCCAGTGGGGAGACCCAGTACTTC
j_gene: TRBJ1-6; len: 10; abundance: .; d_gene: TRBD1; v_gene: TRBV9; CDR3aa: CASSGDSLHF; CDR3nt: TGTGCCAGCAGCGGGGACAGCCTCCACTTT
j_gene: TRBJ2-3; len: 14; abundance: .; d_gene: TRBD2; v_gene: TRBV27; CDR3aa: CASSPRGATDTQYF; CDR3nt: TGTGCCAGCAGTCCGCGGGGGGCCACAGATACGCAGTATTTT
j_gene: TRBJ2-3; len: 16; abundance: .; d_gene: TRBD2; v_gene: TRBV13; CDR3aa: CASSSLAGTSTDTQYF; CDR3nt: TGTGCCAGCAGCTCGCTAGCGGGGACTAGCACAGATACGCAGTATTTT
j_gene: TRBJ1-1; len: 15; abundance: .; d_gene: .; v_gene: TRBV4-3; CDR3aa: CASSQDRVRSTEAFF; CDR3nt: TGCGCCAGCAGCCAAGACAGGGTTCGGAGCACTGAAGCTTTCTTT
j_gene: TRBJ1-2; len: 16; abundance: .; d_gene: TRBD1; v_gene: TRBV4-3; CDR3aa: CASSQGDRDTAYGYTF; CDR3nt: TGCGCCAGCAGCCAAGGGGACAGGGATACGGCCTATGGCTACACCTTC
j_gene: TRBJ2-7; len: 13; abundance: .; d_gene: .; v_gene: TRBV2; CDR3aa: CASCTGLSYEQYF; CDR3nt: TGTGCCAGCTGCACGGGATTATCCTACGAGCAGTACTTC
j_gene: TRBJ2-7; len: 14; abundance: .; d_gene: .; v_gene: TRBV4-3; CDR3aa: CASSQDTGYDEQYF; CDR3nt: TGCGCCAGCAGCCAAGACACCGGATACGATGAGCAGTACTTC
j_gene: TRBJ1-1; len: 14; abundance: .; d_gene: .; v_gene: TRBV28; CDR3aa: CASGRTGPETGVFF; CDR3nt: TGTGCCAGCGGGCGAACGGGCCCTGAGACGGGAGTTTTCTTT
j_gene: TRBJ2-7; len: 13; abundance: few; d_gene: TRBD1; v_gene: TRBV4-2; CDR3aa: CASSFGQGYEQYF; CDR3nt: TGTGCCAGCAGTTTCGGACAGGGCTACGAGCAGTACTTC
j_gene: TRBJ1-6; len: 17; abundance: .; d_gene: .; v_gene: TRBV13; CDR3aa: CASSPIRQSSYNSPLHF; CDR3nt: TGTGCCAGCAGCCCGATCCGGCAGAGCTCCTATAATTCACCCCTCCACTTT
j_gene: TRBJ2-5; len: 17; abundance: .; d_gene: .; v_gene: TRBV28; CDR3aa: CASSPGTWARNQETQYF; CDR3nt: TGTGCCAGCTCCCCCGGGACGTGGGCGAGAAACCAAGAGACCCAGTACTTC
j_gene: TRBJ2-7; len: 13; abundance: .; d_gene: .; v_gene: TRBV29-1; CDR3aa: CSVEDTGNSEQYF; CDR3nt: TGCAGCGTTGAAGATACAGGGAACTCAGAGCAGTACTTC
j_gene: TRBJ2-1; len: 15; abundance: .; d_gene: TRBD2; v_gene: TRBV4-2; CDR3aa: CASSQDLGEGNEQFF; CDR3nt: TGTGCCAGCAGCCAAGATCTGGGGGAGGGGAATGAGCAGTTCTTC
j_gene: TRBJ2-1; len: 16; abundance: .; d_gene: .; v_gene: TRBV2; CDR3aa: CASSERGTSTGNEQFF; CDR3nt: TGTGCCAGCAGTGAACGGGGGACCTCCACCGGCAATGAGCAGTTCTTC
j_gene: TRBJ1-2; len: 15; abundance: .; d_gene: TRBD1; v_gene: TRBV27; CDR3aa: CASSPAWDRGGGYTF; CDR3nt: TGTGCCAGCAGTCCAGCTTGGGACAGGGGTGGTGGCTACACCTTC
j_gene: TRBJ2-7; len: 14; abundance: once; d_gene: .; v_gene: TRBV28; CDR3aa: CASSSSVTPYEQYF; CDR3nt: TGTGCCAGCAGTTCTAGCGTGACCCCCTACGAGCAGTACTTC
j_gene: TRBJ2-7; len: 13; abundance: .; d_gene: .; v_gene: TRBV28; CDR3aa: CASGPGAPYEQYF; CDR3nt: TGTGCCAGCGGTCCGGGGGCGCCCTACGAGCAGTACTTC
j_gene: TRBJ2-2; len: 14; abundance: .; d_gene: TRBD1; v_gene: TRBV27; CDR3aa: CASTRGRGTGELFF; CDR3nt: TGTGCCAGCACCAGGGGGCGAGGCACCGGGGAGCTGTTTTTT
j_gene: TRBJ2-3; len: 10; abundance: .; d_gene: .; v_gene: TRBV20-1; CDR3aa: CSARTDTQYF; CDR3nt: TGCAGTGCCCGCACAGATACGCAGTATTTT
j_gene: TRBJ2-7; len: 16; abundance: medium-sized; d_gene: .; v_gene: TRBV7-9; CDR3aa: CASSSSTGYGSYEQYF; CDR3nt: TGTGCCAGCAGCTCCTCTACAGGGTACGGATCCTACGAGCAGTACTTC
j_gene: TRBJ2-7; len: 14; abundance: .; d_gene: .; v_gene: TRBV5-6; CDR3aa: CASSLGGDFYEQYF; CDR3nt: TGTGCCAGCAGCTTGGGAGGGGATTTCTACGAGCAGTACTTC
j_gene: TRBJ2-1; len: 15; abundance: .; d_gene: .; v_gene: TRBV11-2; CDR3aa: CASSLGRHSYNEQFF; CDR3nt: TGTGCCAGCAGCTTGGGACGCCACTCCTACAATGAGCAGTTCTTC
j_gene: TRBJ2-7; len: 15; abundance: .; d_gene: .; v_gene: TRBV27; CDR3aa: CASSPKVATLYEQYF; CDR3nt: TGTGCCAGCAGTCCAAAGGTGGCTACGCTCTACGAGCAGTACTTC
j_gene: TRBJ2-5; len: 14; abundance: .; d_gene: .; v_gene: TRBV6-5; CDR3aa: CASSYSDGQETQYF; CDR3nt: TGTGCCAGCAGTTACTCCGACGGGCAAGAGACCCAGTACTTC
j_gene: TRBJ2-1; len: 15; abundance: few; d_gene: .; v_gene: TRBV7-8; CDR3aa: CASSLREPTFDEQFF; CDR3nt: TGTGCCAGCAGCTTAAGGGAACCCACCTTCGATGAGCAGTTCTTC
j_gene: TRBJ1-5; len: 15; abundance: .; d_gene: TRBD1; v_gene: TRBV7-9; CDR3aa: CASSAPGGWDQPQHF; CDR3nt: TGTGCCAGCAGCGCTCCAGGGGGATGGGATCAGCCCCAGCATTTT
j_gene: TRBJ1-5; len: 13; abundance: once; d_gene: .; v_gene: TRBV29-1; CDR3aa: CSVELGFGQPQHF; CDR3nt: TGCAGCGTTGAATTGGGGTTCGGTCAGCCCCAGCATTTT
j_gene: TRBJ2-7; len: 11; abundance: .; d_gene: .; v_gene: TRBV20-1; CDR3aa: CSARVTYEQYF; CDR3nt: TGCAGTGCTAGGGTAACCTACGAGCAGTACTTC
j_gene: TRBJ2-7; len: 15; abundance: once; d_gene: .; v_gene: TRBV28; CDR3aa: CASSVIRGSSYEQYF; CDR3nt: TGTGCCAGCAGCGTCATCAGGGGAAGCTCCTACGAGCAGTACTTC
j_gene: TRBJ2-1; len: 17; abundance: medium-sized; d_gene: .; v_gene: TRBV9; CDR3aa: CASSVFRDGSSYNEQFF; CDR3nt: TGTGCCAGCAGCGTATTCCGTGACGGTAGCTCCTACAATGAGCAGTTCTTC
j_gene: TRBJ1-2; len: 16; abundance: .; d_gene: .; v_gene: TRBV10-3; CDR3aa: CAISTPGGGEWYGYTF; CDR3nt: TGTGCCATCAGTACCCCTGGGGGGGGCGAATGGTATGGCTACACCTTC
j_gene: TRBJ1-5; len: 16; abundance: .; d_gene: TRBD1; v_gene: TRBV27; CDR3aa: CASSLSQTGGNQPQHF; CDR3nt: TGTGCCAGCAGTTTATCGCAGACAGGGGGCAATCAGCCCCAGCATTTT
j_gene: TRBJ1-1; len: 15; abundance: .; d_gene: .; v_gene: TRBV18; CDR3aa: CASSPSGTDLTEAFF; CDR3nt: TGTGCCAGCTCACCATCGGGGACGGATCTCACTGAAGCTTTCTTT
j_gene: TRBJ2-1; len: 13; abundance: .; d_gene: .; v_gene: TRBV6-4; CDR3aa: CASSDSGRGEQFF; CDR3nt: TGTGCCAGCAGTGACTCGGGACGGGGGGAGCAGTTCTTC
j_gene: TRBJ1-5; len: 13; abundance: few; d_gene: .; v_gene: TRBV4-2; CDR3aa: CASSEPSNQPQHF; CDR3nt: TGTGCCAGCAGCGAACCCAGCAATCAGCCCCAGCATTTT
j_gene: TRBJ1-2; len: 16; abundance: few; d_gene: TRBD1; v_gene: TRBV30; CDR3aa: CAWSQPGGPGRYGYTF; CDR3nt: TGTGCCTGGAGTCAGCCAGGGGGCCCTGGGCGATATGGCTACACCTTC
j_gene: TRBJ2-7; len: 12; abundance: .; d_gene: .; v_gene: TRBV28; CDR3aa: CASSPRGAEQYF; CDR3nt: TGTGCCAGCAGTCCTAGAGGGGCCGAGCAGTACTTC
j_gene: TRBJ2-1; len: 14; abundance: .; d_gene: TRBD2; v_gene: TRBV10-2; CDR3aa: CASLAGGSYNEQFF; CDR3nt: TGCGCCAGCCTAGCGGGAGGATCCTACAATGAGCAGTTCTTC
j_gene: TRBJ2-7; len: 14; abundance: .; d_gene: TRBD1; v_gene: TRBV2; CDR3aa: CASTPGQEDREQYF; CDR3nt: TGTGCCAGCACTCCGGGACAGGAGGACCGGGAGCAGTACTTC
j_gene: TRBJ1-1; len: 14; abundance: .; d_gene: .; v_gene: TRBV9; CDR3aa: CASSVDVGRTEAFF; CDR3nt: TGTGCCAGCAGCGTAGATGTCGGGAGGACTGAAGCTTTCTTT
j_gene: TRBJ2-7; len: 17; abundance: medium-sized; d_gene: .; v_gene: TRBV5-1; CDR3aa: CASSSPSASDFSYEQYF; CDR3nt: TGCGCCAGCAGCTCGCCGTCGGCTAGCGACTTCTCCTACGAGCAGTACTTC
j_gene: TRBJ2-1; len: 17; abundance: .; d_gene: .; v_gene: TRBV14; CDR3aa: CASSQVGDPRSYNEQFF; CDR3nt: TGTGCCAGCAGCCAAGTCGGGGACCCTCGCTCCTACAATGAGCAGTTCTTC
j_gene: TRBJ2-7; len: 15; abundance: .; d_gene: TRBD1; v_gene: TRBV4-3; CDR3aa: CASSLTGTGRYEQYF; CDR3nt: TGCGCCAGCAGCTTAACCGGGACAGGGAGGTACGAGCAGTACTTC
j_gene: TRBJ1-1; len: 11; abundance: few; d_gene: .; v_gene: TRBV7-9; CDR3aa: CASSFDSGAFF; CDR3nt: TGTGCCAGCAGCTTCGACAGTGGAGCTTTCTTT
j_gene: TRBJ1-4; len: 15; abundance: .; d_gene: .; v_gene: TRBV5-8; CDR3aa: CASSFGGRANEKLFF; CDR3nt: TGTGCCAGCAGCTTCGGTGGGAGGGCTAATGAAAAACTGTTTTTT
j_gene: TRBJ2-1; len: 14; abundance: .; d_gene: TRBD2; v_gene: TRBV5-1; CDR3aa: CASSLSGGAEEQFF; CDR3nt: TGCGCCAGCAGCCTTAGCGGGGGGGCTGAGGAGCAGTTCTTC
j_gene: TRBJ1-1; len: 15; abundance: .; d_gene: .; v_gene: TRBV10-3; CDR3aa: CAISADSGLGTEAFF; CDR3nt: TGTGCCATCAGCGCGGACAGCGGGTTGGGCACTGAAGCTTTCTTT
j_gene: TRBJ1-4; len: 13; abundance: .; d_gene: TRBD1; v_gene: TRBV19; CDR3aa: CASSPRDRGRPDF; CDR3nt: TGTGCCAGTAGCCCCCGGGACAGGGGACGACCGGATTTT
j_gene: TRBJ1-1; len: 16; abundance: .; d_gene: TRBD1; v_gene: TRBV7-8; CDR3aa: CASSLSEGASGAEAFF; CDR3nt: TGTGCCAGCAGCTTATCTGAGGGGGCATCGGGCGCTGAAGCTTTCTTT
j_gene: TRBJ1-1; len: 16; abundance: few; d_gene: .; v_gene: TRBV2; CDR3aa: CASSEAPRGGATEAFF; CDR3nt: TGTGCCAGCAGTGAAGCGCCGAGGGGGGGGGCGACTGAAGCTTTCTTT
j_gene: TRBJ2-1; len: 12; abundance: once; d_gene: .; v_gene: TRBV5-6; CDR3aa: CASSLNYNEQFF; CDR3nt: TGTGCCAGCAGCTTGAACTACAATGAGCAGTTCTTC
j_gene: TRBJ2-3; len: 14; abundance: .; d_gene: .; v_gene: TRBV11-1; CDR3aa: CASSLVRGTDTQYF; CDR3nt: TGTGCCAGCAGCTTAGTGCGGGGCACAGATACGCAGTATTTT